A selection of T cell receptor beta chains follows, all from one sample in a study of blood T cell repertoires in COVID-19. Sequencing used immunoSEQ multiplex PCR; TCRdb keeps in-frame clones, though not all of them. The sample yields more than 150,000 clones, 80% to 90% seen once. Sequences were obtained from peripheral blood. These receptor sequences come from a woman aged 65 to 85 with COVID-19, enrolled during active disease. Each CDR3 is given with its conserved first and last residue. The order of the fields is J gene, D gene, V gene, clone size, CDR3 DNA, CDR3 protein. The D gene is left open where the match is weak. Not all rows give a size; the values are once, few, many and, for expanded clones, a class.

TRBJ1-1 NA TRBV7-2 once TGTGCCAGCAGCTTAGCGCCGGGGGGCGCTGAAGCTTTCTTT CASSLAPGGAEAFF
TRBJ2-5 TRBD1 TRBV14 NA TGTGCCAGCAGCCCGTGGACAGGGGGAGTAGAGACCCAGTACTTC CASSPWTGGVETQYF
TRBJ1-5 NA TRBV27 NA TGTGCCAGCAGCCGGGAGCCAGATCAGCCCCAGCATTTT CASSREPDQPQHF
TRBJ2-5 TRBD2 TRBV3-1/TRBV3-2 NA TGTGCCAGCAGCCAAGCGGCGACTAGCGGGAGGCGAGAGACCCAGTACTTC CASSQAATSGRRETQYF
TRBJ2-6 TRBD2 TRBV5-4 NA TGTGCCAGCAGCTCCGGCGGGGGGATTGGGGCCAACGTCCTGACTTTC CASSSGGGIGANVLTF
TRBJ2-7 NA TRBV11-3 NA TGTGCCAGCAGCTTAGCGGGAGCCCACGAGCAGTACTTC CASSLAGAHEQYF
TRBJ2-7 NA TRBV7-6 NA TGTGCCAGCAGCTTAGGACATAACTCCTACGAGCAGTACTTC CASSLGHNSYEQYF
TRBJ1-2 TRBD1 TRBV13 NA TGTGCCAGCAGCTCCGGGGACAGGGGATCCTATGGCTACACCTTC CASSSGDRGSYGYTF
TRBJ1-2 NA TRBV3-1/TRBV3-2 NA TGTGCCAGCAGTCCAAACAGCTATGGCTACACCTTC CASSPNSYGYTF
TRBJ1-3 NA TRBV7-8 NA TGTGCCAGCAGCTTAGTGCAGACTGGAAACACCATATATTTT CASSLVQTGNTIYF
TRBJ2-2 NA TRBV6-6 once TGTGCCAGCACTTTACAGTGGGTCGGGGAGCTGTTTTTT CASTLQWVGELFF
TRBJ1-5 NA TRBV10-3 NA TGTGCCATCAGTGAGTTCGGGGGGGGTAGCAATCAGCCCCAGCATTTT CAISEFGGGSNQPQHF
TRBJ1-1 NA TRBV19 NA TGTGCCAGTAGTAGGGGGCAGGTAATGAACACTGAAGCTTTCTTT CASSRGQVMNTEAFF
TRBJ2-1 NA TRBV3-1/TRBV3-2 once TGTGCCAGCAGCCAAGAACGGAGGGGCAGGAGATTTGGTGAGCAGTTCTTC CASSQERRGRRFGEQFF
TRBJ2-5 NA TRBV19 NA TGTGCCAGTAGTTCGGGGTACCAAGAGACCCAGTACTTC CASSSGYQETQYF